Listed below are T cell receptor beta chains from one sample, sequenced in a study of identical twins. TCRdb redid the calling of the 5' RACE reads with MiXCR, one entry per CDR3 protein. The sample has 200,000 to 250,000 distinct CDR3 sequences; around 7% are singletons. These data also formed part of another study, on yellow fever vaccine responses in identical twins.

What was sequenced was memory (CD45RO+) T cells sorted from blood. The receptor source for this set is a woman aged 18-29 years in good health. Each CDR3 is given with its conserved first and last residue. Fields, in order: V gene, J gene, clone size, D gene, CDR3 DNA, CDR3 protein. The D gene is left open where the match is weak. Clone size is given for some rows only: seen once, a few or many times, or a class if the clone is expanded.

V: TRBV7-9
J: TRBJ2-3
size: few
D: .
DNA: TGTGCCAGCAGCTTAACCCCCGGGAGCGCCACAGATACGCAGTATTTT
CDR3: CASSLTPGSATDTQYF

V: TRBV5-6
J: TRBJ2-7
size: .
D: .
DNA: TGTGCCAGCAGCTTCTTTCTGCTGCCCTCCTACGAGCAGTACTTC
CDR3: CASSFFLLPSYEQYF

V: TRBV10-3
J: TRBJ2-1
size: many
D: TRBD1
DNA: TGTGCCATCAGTGAGTCATATGGGACAGGAGCTGGGGATGAGCAGTTCTTC
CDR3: CAISESYGTGAGDEQFF

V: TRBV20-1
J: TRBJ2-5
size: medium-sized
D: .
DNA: TGCACCGCTGGAGGCCCCGGGGCCCAGTACTTC
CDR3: CTAGGPGAQYF

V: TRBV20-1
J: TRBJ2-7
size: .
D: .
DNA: TGCAGTGCTACGGGTCGGGACCAATCAATCGAGCAGTACTTC
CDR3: CSATGRDQSIEQYF

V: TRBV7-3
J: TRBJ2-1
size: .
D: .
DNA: TGTGCCAGCAGCTTGGGACTCGAAAACAATGAGCAGTTCTTC
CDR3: CASSLGLENNEQFF

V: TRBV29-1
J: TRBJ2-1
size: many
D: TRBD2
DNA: TGCAGCGTTGAAGATCTCCGAACGGGAGGGGGCAATGAGCAGTTCTTC
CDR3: CSVEDLRTGGGNEQFF

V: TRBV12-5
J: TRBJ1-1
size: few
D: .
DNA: TGTGCTAGTGGCCCGGTCCCAGGGAACACTGAAGCTTTCTTT
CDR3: CASGPVPGNTEAFF

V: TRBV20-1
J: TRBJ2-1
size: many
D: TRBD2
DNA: TGCAGTGCTAGAGTGGCAGCGGGAGGCTCCTACAATGAGCAGTTCTTC
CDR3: CSARVAAGGSYNEQFF

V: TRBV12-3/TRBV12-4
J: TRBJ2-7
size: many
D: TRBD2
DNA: TGTGCCAGCAGTCGCGGACTAGCGGGAGGGCAAGAGCAGTACTTC
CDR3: CASSRGLAGGQEQYF

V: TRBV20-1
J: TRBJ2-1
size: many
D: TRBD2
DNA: TGCAGTGCTAGAGAGATAGCGGGATATCATGAGCAGTTCTTC
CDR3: CSAREIAGYHEQFF

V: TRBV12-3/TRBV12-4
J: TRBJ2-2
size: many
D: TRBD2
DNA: TGTGCCAGCAGTCGTCTAGCGGGGGTTAACACCGGGGAGCTGTTTTTT
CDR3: CASSRLAGVNTGELFF

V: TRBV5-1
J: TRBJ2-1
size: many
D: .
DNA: TGCGCCAGCAGCTCGGACCATCTAAAGTTCTTC
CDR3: CASSSDHLKFF

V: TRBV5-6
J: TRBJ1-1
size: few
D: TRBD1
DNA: TGTGCCAGCAGTACGGGACAGATCAGAACCATGAACACTGAAGCTTTCTTT
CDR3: CASSTGQIRTMNTEAFF

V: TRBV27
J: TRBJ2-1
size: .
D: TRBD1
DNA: TGTGCCAGCAGTTTGCGCCAGGGGGCCAATGAGCAGTTCTTC
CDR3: CASSLRQGANEQFF

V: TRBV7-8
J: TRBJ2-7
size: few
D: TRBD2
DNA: TGTGCCAGCAGCCCGAAAACTAGCGGGGCGACCTACGAGCAGTACTTC
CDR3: CASSPKTSGATYEQYF

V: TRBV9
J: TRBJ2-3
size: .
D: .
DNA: TGTGCCAGCAGCGTACGGACGGGGGCAGCAGATACGCAGTATTTT
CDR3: CASSVRTGAADTQYF

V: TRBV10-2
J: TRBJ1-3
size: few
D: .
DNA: TGCGCCAGCAGTCAGTCCGGCTCTGGAAACACCATATATTTT
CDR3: CASSQSGSGNTIYF

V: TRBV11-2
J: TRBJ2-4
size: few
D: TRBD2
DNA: TGTGCCAGCACCTACTCGAGCGGGGAGGACATTCAGTACTTC
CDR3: CASTYSSGEDIQYF

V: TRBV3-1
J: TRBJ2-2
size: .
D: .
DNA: TGTGCCAGCAGCCAGGGGTTAGTAGCCGGGGAGCTGTTTTTT
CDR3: CASSQGLVAGELFF

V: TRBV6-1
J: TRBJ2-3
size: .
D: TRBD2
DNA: TGTGCCAGCAGTGCCACTCGCGGGGGGAGCACAGATACGCAGTATTTT
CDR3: CASSATRGGSTDTQYF

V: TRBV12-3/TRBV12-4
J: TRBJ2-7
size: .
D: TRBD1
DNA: TGTGCCAGCAGTCGGGGACAGTCCCCCTACGAGCAGTACTTC
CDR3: CASSRGQSPYEQYF

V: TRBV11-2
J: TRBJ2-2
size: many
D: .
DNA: TGTGCCAGCAGTCGCAAGCGCACCGGGGAGCTGTTTTTT
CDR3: CASSRKRTGELFF

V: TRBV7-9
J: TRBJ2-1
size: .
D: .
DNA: TGTGCCAGCAGCTTAGACGTGACCTCCTACAATGAGCAGTTCTTC
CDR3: CASSLDVTSYNEQFF

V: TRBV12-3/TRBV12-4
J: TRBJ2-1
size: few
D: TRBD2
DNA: TGTGCCAGCAGTTTCCGAGCAGACGAAGCGGGATACAATGAGCAGTTCTTC
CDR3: CASSFRADEAGYNEQFF

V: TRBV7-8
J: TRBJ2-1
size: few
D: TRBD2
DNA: TGTGCCAGCAGCCGAGAAAGGGGACTAGCGGGACATGAGCAGTTCTTC
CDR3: CASSRERGLAGHEQFF

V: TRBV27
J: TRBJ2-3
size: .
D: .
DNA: TGTGCCAGCAGTTCGCGGGTGGATACGCAGTATTTT
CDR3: CASSSRVDTQYF

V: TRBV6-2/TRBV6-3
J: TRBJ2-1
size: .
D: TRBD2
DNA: TGTGCCAGCAGTACCGGGACTAGGGGGAATGAGCAGTTCTTC
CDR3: CASSTGTRGNEQFF

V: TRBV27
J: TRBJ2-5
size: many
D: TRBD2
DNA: TGTGCCAGCAGTCGACTAGCGGGAGGGCCTATGGAGACCCAGTACTTC
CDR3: CASSRLAGGPMETQYF

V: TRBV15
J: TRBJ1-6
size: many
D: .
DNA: TGTGCCACCAGCAGACGGGATAATTCACCCCTCCACTTT
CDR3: CATSRRDNSPLHF

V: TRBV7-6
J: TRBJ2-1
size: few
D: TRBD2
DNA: TGTGCCAGCAGCGATCCCCTTTCTAGCGGGAGGGCCTTCTATGAGCAGTTCTTC
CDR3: CASSDPLSSGRAFYEQFF

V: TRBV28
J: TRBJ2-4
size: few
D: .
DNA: TGTGCCAGCAGACACAGGCCTAAAAACATTCAGTACTTC
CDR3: CASRHRPKNIQYF

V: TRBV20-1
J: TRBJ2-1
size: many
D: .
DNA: TGCAGTGCTAGAAGGGAAGCCTACAATGAGCAGTTCTTC
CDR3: CSARREAYNEQFF

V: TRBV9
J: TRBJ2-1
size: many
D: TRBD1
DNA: TGTGCCAGCAGCGTACTTCGGACAGGGGGCTACAATGAGCAGTTCTTC
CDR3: CASSVLRTGGYNEQFF